Shown below are 19 T cell receptor beta chains from a single sample sequenced in a study of T cells in Graves' hyperthyroidism and ophthalmopathy. RNA transcripts provided the source from which TCR beta CDR3 regions were amplified. HTBI primers were the set used in a first-round RT-PCR of the TCR CDR3. TCRdb fed the multiplex PCR reads into MiXCR, producing one record per CDR3 protein. The sample comprises about 270,000 distinct CDR3 sequences, 20% to 30% of which are singletons, and around 28% rests with the top ten. The sequencing sample was made of blood. All receptors come from a man aged 40-49 years with Graves' hyperthyroidism that later progressed to Graves' ophthalmopathy.

The rearrangement uses TRBV19 and TRBJ1-3; weak D call: TRBD1 (5 bases). V was pared by 4 bases and J by 0 bases, with 10 bases between. Germline CDR1 LNHDA, CDR2 SQIVND (reference sequence). The length of the CDR3 is 15 residues. The CDR3 loop reads CASSKVGGSGNTIYF. CDR3 DNA: TGTGCCAGTAGTAAGGTTGGGGGCTCTGGAAACACCATATATTTT. The full variable domain, rest sourced from reference TRBV19 and TRBJ1-3, is DGGITQSPKYLFRKEGQNVTLSCEQNLNHDAMYWYRQDPGQGLRLIYYSQIVNDFQKGDIAEGYSVSREKKESFPLTVTSAQKNPTAFYLCASSKVGGSGNTIYFGEGSWLTVV.

This clonotype was recorded at least ten times. V gene TRBV10-1 combines with J gene TRBJ2-4, with D uncertain. The CDR3 has 14 amino acids. V lost 9 bases and J 2 bases, leaving 14 bases between the germline ends. Per germline, CDR1 WNHNN and CDR2 SYGVQD (reference sequence). This CDR3 reads CARVEYVSKNIQYF. The CDR3 DNA reads as TGCGCCAGGGTTGAATACGTATCCAAAAACATTCAGTACTTC.

Many counts were recorded for this clonotype. The chain combines TRBV29-1 with TRBJ2-5; D is perhaps TRBD2 (5 bases). The CDR3 runs 11 residues. V was trimmed by 6 bases and J by 4 bases, leaving 9 bases between them. Germline V gene lookup returns CDR1 SQVTM and CDR2 ANQGSEA. For the CDR3, the DNA is TGCAGCGTCGACTACCGAGAGACCCAGTACTTC. It specifies CSVDYRETQYF.

The chain has TRBV6-1 and TRBJ1-5; possibly TRBD1 for D (6 bases). V was clipped by 6 bases and J by 3 bases, with 18 bases between them. Germline CDR1 reads MNHNS; CDR2 reads SASEGT. This CDR3 is built from 16 residues. In DNA form, the CDR3 reads TGTGCCAGCAGCTCGGGGGGGCGCGCGGACAATCAGCCCCAGCATTTT. Translation: CASSSGGRADNQPQHF.

This clonotype has just a few counts. One end of the junction varies from germline; a read error may be responsible. V gene TRBV18 combines with J gene TRBJ1-1, with TRBD1 matching 8 bases. Germline V gene data show CDR1 as KGHSH and CDR2 as LQKENI. The CDR3 is made up of 17 amino acids. CDR3 sequence (DNA): TGTACCAGCTCCCCCAGGGGGCTCGCGCAGTCAAACACTGAAGCTTTCTTT. Residues: CTSSPRGLAQSNTEAFF.

This clonotype was seen at least ten times. This chain joins TRBV28 and TRBJ2-7, with D perhaps given as TRBD1 or TRBD2 (5 bases each). Germline V gives CDR1 MDHEN, CDR2 SYDVKM. The ends were cut back, 5 bases at V and 8 bases at J, with 16 bases in the middle. This CDR3 comprises 13 residues. In nucleotides, the CDR3 is TGTGCCAGCAGTCTTCCGGGACCGACTAAGCAGTACTTC. Its translation is CASSLPGPTKQYF.

This clonotype was observed many times. The V gene is TRBV28, the J gene TRBJ1-2; D call uncertain. The V end lost 2 bases, the J end lost 8 bases, and 9 bases lay between the germline ends. This CDR3 has 12 amino acids. The germline V gene encodes CDR1 MDHEN and CDR2 SYDVKM. The CDR3 reads CASSLVVDGYTF. CDR3 nucleotides: TGTGCCAGCAGTTTAGTGGTGGACGGCTACACCTTC.

The rearrangement uses TRBV6-1 and TRBJ2-7; D is possibly TRBD1 (7 bases). Trimming left V 6 bases short and J 5 bases short, with 17 bases between. The germline V gene has CDR1 MNHNS and CDR2 SASEGT. This CDR3 region has 14 residues. The CDR3 bases are TGTGCCAGCAGCAAAGGGGGGACAGCTAACGAGCAGTACTTC. Translated: CASSKGGTANEQYF.

The chain links TRBV2 to TRBJ1-5, with D tentatively TRBD1 (5 bases). With 11 bases removed from V and 1 base from J, the gap between germline ends came to 9 bases. This CDR3 has 12 residues. In germline, CDR1 is SNHLY, CDR2 FYNNEI. CDR3: CAGQGSNQPQHF. As DNA, the CDR3 is TGTGCCGGCCAGGGCAGCAATCAGCCCCAGCATTTT.

On this clonotype: This may stem from a read error, because a much larger clone lies one nucleotide away. This chain joins TRBV30 and TRBJ2-7; the match to TRBD1 covers 7 bases. The J segment lost 6 bases and the V segment lost 2 bases, leaving 13 bases of the junction unmatched. Germline CDR1 reads GTSNPN; CDR2 reads SVGIG (reference sequence). The CDR3 contains 15 residues. The CDR3: CAWSPRGLSACEQYF. DNA for the CDR3: TGTGCCTGGAGTCCGAGGGGGCTTTCGGCCTGCGAGCAGTACTTC.

This clonotype occurred many times. The rearrangement uses TRBV14 and TRBJ2-2; D is possibly TRBD1 (6 bases). Trimming stripped 3 bases from V and 0 bases from J, with 14 bases between. Per germline, CDR1 SGHDN and CDR2 FVKESK. The CDR3 spans 17 residues. In nucleotides, the CDR3 is TGTGCCAGCAGCCACTTAGTGACAGGTGCGAACACCGGGGAGCTGTTTTTT. Translating it yields CASSHLVTGANTGELFF.

This clonotype showed up many times. The rearrangement links TRBV2 to TRBJ2-5; D not certain. The CDR3 runs 15 residues. Germline assignment: CDR1 SNHLY and CDR2 FYNNEI. V was clipped by 3 bases and J by 5 bases, with 16 bases between them. The CDR3 DNA is TGTGCCAGCAGTGACCCTTTGTGGTTCCGGGAGACCCAGTACTTC. Translated, it gives CASSDPLWFRETQYF.

This clonotype has at least ten counts. The chain is built from TRBV5-1 and TRBJ2-7; possibly TRBD2 for D (6 bases). Germline CDR1 reads SGHRS; CDR2 reads YFSETQ. V lost 1 base to trimming and J lost 3 bases, with 14 bases between them. The CDR3 has 15 residues. CDR3 nucleotide sequence: TGCGCCAGCAGCTTGTTCCGGGAGACCCGCTACGAGCAGTACTTC. Amino acids: CASSLFRETRYEQYF.

This clonotype was seen at least ten times. The J gene is TRBJ1-1, the V gene TRBV9; tentatively, D is TRBD1 (5 bases). Germline V gene sequence: CDR1 SGDLS, CDR2 YYNGEE. CDR3 length: 14 residues. V lost 3 bases to trimming and J lost 5 bases, with 14 bases between them. CDR3 region: CASSAGWGYTEAFF. For the CDR3, the DNA is TGTGCCAGCAGCGCGGGATGGGGCTATACTGAAGCTTTCTTT.

The sample holds many counts of this clonotype. This chain joins TRBV19 and TRBJ1-2; 12 bases match TRBD1. V gave up 7 bases and J gave up 12 bases; unmatched junction bases: 12. Germline CDR1 LNHDA, CDR2 SQIVND (reference sequence). The CDR3 has 14 residues. As DNA, the CDR3 is TGTGCCAGTACTGGGACAGGGGGCTCCAAGGTTGACACCTTC. Protein: CASTGTGGSKVDTF. Based on the CDR3 plus reference TRBV19 and TRBJ1-2, the full variable domain is DGGITQSPKYLFRKEGQNVTLSCEQNLNHDAMYWYRQDPGQGLRLIYYSQIVNDFQKGDIAEGYSVSREKKESFPLTVTSAQKNPTAFYLCASTGTGGSKVDTFGSGTRLTVV.

Remarks on this clonotype: Given a much more abundant clone one base away, this may be a read error. The CDR3 spells CSARGGYRARETQYF. Written as DNA, the CDR3 is TGCAGTGCTAGAGGAGGTTATCGGGCGAGAGAGACCCAGTACTTC. The gene calls are TRBV20-1 and TRBJ2-5; D gene ambiguous. The V end was cut by 1 base, the J end by 4 bases, with 16 bases between. This CDR3 contains 15 residues. Germline V lookup: CDR1 DFQATT, CDR2 SNEGSKA (reference sequence).

This clonotype has at least ten counts. The chain uses TRBV10-1 and TRBJ2-7, with a weak D call TRBD1 (6 bases). CDR3 length equals 15 residues. V was trimmed by 1 base and J by 3 bases, leaving 13 bases between them. CDR1 WNHNN and CDR2 SYGVQD come from the germline V gene (reference sequence). The CDR3 DNA is TGCGCCAGCAGTGAGTTTAAAGGACAGTACTACGAGCAGTACTTC. Protein: CASSEFKGQYYEQYF.

This clonotype was counted at least ten times. This chain connects TRBV29-1 to TRBJ2-7; 8 bases align to TRBD1. The CDR3 spans 15 residues. Germline CDR1 reads SQVTM; CDR2 reads ANQGSEA. The J segment lost 2 bases and the V segment lost 7 bases, leaving 13 bases of the junction unmatched. CDR3: CSARKADRETYEQYF. The CDR3, as DNA: TGCAGCGCCAGAAAGGCGGACAGGGAAACCTACGAGCAGTACTTC.

This clonotype was seen at least ten times. This chain connects TRBV12-3 or TRBV12-4 to TRBJ1-1; no definite D call. V was shortened by 8 bases and J by 0 bases, with 16 bases between the two germline ends. This CDR3 is built from 15 residues. The DNA for the CDR3 is TGTGCCAGCCAACCTCCTAGTTCAGTGAACACTGAAGCTTTCTTT. This codes for CASQPPSSVNTEAFF.